This TCR beta chain comes out of a study of CD8 T cells in ankylosing spondylitis. Quantitative barcoded 5'-RACE was used to prepare TCR beta libraries. One entry per CDR3 protein, called by TCRdb with MiXCR from the 5' RACE reads. The sample has nearly 250,000 distinct CDR3 sequences, over 30% seen once. The CDR3 contains 14 residues. Germline-derived CDR1 and CDR2 are DFQATT and SNEGSKA (reference sequence). V lost 6 bases, J lost 6 bases, and 10 bases stayed unmatched. This clonotype has more than one count but fewer than ten. What it recognizes is unknown. General study points: One TCR beta motif, made up of under ten highly homologous variants, appeared characteristic of ankylosing spondylitis blood. In peripheral blood, disease-linked CD8+ clones occurred at relatively low frequencies.

This TCR derives from a male donor with ankylosing spondylitis or in good health (not recorded which). Material: blood, either unsorted or a sorted T cell fraction (not recorded which). This chain connects TRBV20-1 to TRBJ1-2; 10 bases line up with TRBD1. The CDR3 sequence: CSAETSGTGDGYTF. The CDR3 DNA reads TGCAGTGCGGAAACCTCCGGGACAGGGGATGGCTACACCTTC.